A single sample gave rise to the 27 T cell receptor beta chains below, sequenced in a study of T cell responses to AZD1222 COVID-19 vaccine. Measured with immunoSEQ multiplex PCR; TCRdb has only the in-frame clones, and not every one. The sample includes about 170,000 clones, roughly 92% of them seen just once. The sequenced sample was peripheral blood, obtained on day 0 of AZD1222 vaccination. The source of these receptors is an adult in good health.

V and J are TRBV11-1 and TRBJ1-2; TRBD1 might be the D (6 bases). Germline CDR1 and CDR2: SGHAT and FQDESV (reference sequence). V lost 0 bases to trimming and J lost 8 bases, with 16 bases between them. The CDR3 has 15 residues. This CDR3 reads CASSLAGGSLSGYTF. DNA of the CDR3: TGTGCCAGCAGCTTAGCGGGGGGCAGCTTGAGCGGCTACACCTTC.

The rearrangement links TRBV19 to TRBJ1-4; D is perhaps TRBD1 (5 bases). CDR1 LNHDA and CDR2 SQIVND come from the germline V gene (reference sequence). This CDR3 has 15 residues. V was shortened by 1 base and J by 8 bases, with 14 bases between the two germline ends. CDR3 protein: CASSIVGVRDEKLFF. The CDR3, as DNA: TGTGCCAGTAGTATAGTAGGGGTAAGGGACGAAAAACTGTTTTTT.

The V gene is TRBV18, the J gene TRBJ1-1, with 9 bases aligning to TRBD1. The CDR3 sequence is 21 residues long. From germline, CDR1 is KGHSH and CDR2 LQKENI. The trim removed 5 bases at V and 5 bases at J, leaving 27 bases unmatched. The CDR3 protein is CASSSNRGRGVTAGGKTEAFF. As DNA, the CDR3 is TGTGCCAGCTCATCCAACAGGGGGCGCGGGGTTACTGCGGGTGGGAAAACTGAAGCTTTCTTT.

V gene TRBV9 combines with J gene TRBJ2-3; D might be TRBD2 (6 bases). Germline loops: CDR1 SGDLS, CDR2 YYNGEE. This CDR3 is 14 amino acids long. V lost 4 bases, J lost 0 bases, and 9 bases lay in between. The CDR3 DNA sequence: TGTGCCAGCAGCTTTGGGGGGAGCACAGATACGCAGTATTTT. Translated, it gives CASSFGGSTDTQYF.

The V and J genes are TRBV25-1 and TRBJ1-2, with D unclear. Germline V CDR1 and CDR2: MGHDK, SYGVNS. The CDR3 has 16 residues. V was trimmed by 3 bases and J by 2 bases, leaving 16 bases between them. CDR3 protein: CASSDTGEPGNYGYTF. The CDR3 DNA is TGTGCCAGCAGTGACACGGGAGAACCAGGCAACTATGGCTACACCTTC.

The chain employs TRBV5-1 and TRBJ1-2; perhaps TRBD1 as D (5 bases). V was cut by 4 bases and J by 5 bases, with 12 bases left in between. The germline V gene encodes CDR1 SGHRS and CDR2 YFSETQ. The CDR3 loop spans 13 amino acids. The CDR3 nucleotides read TGCGCCAGCAGCGCCGGGACCGCATATGGCTACACCTTC. Translating gives CASSAGTAYGYTF.

The chain has TRBV7-9 and TRBJ2-5; the D gene is possibly TRBD1 (6 bases). The length of the CDR3 is 13 residues. V lost 5 bases and J lost 3, with 10 bases in between. Germline assignment: CDR1 SEHNR and CDR2 FQNEAQ (reference sequence). The DNA of the CDR3 is TGTGCCAGCAGCCCGACAGGAGAAGAGACCCAGTACTTC. It encodes CASSPTGEETQYF.

This rearrangement joins TRBV27 to TRBJ1-2; TRBD1 matches 9 bases. CDR3 length: 15 residues. J was trimmed by 2 bases and V by 4 bases; bases with no gene match: 5. CDR1 MNHEY and CDR2 SMNVEV come from the germline V gene (reference sequence). The CDR3: CASSWRGTGNYGYTF. Written as DNA, the CDR3 is TGTGCCAGCAGTTGGAGGGGGACAGGGAACTATGGCTACACCTTC.

A note on this clone: A read error may account for a junction end that differs from germline. The chain couples TRBV13 to TRBJ1-3, with D possibly being TRBD1 (6 bases). This CDR3 contains 11 residues. Germline V gene lookup returns CDR1 PRHDT and CDR2 FYEKMQ (reference sequence). Here the CDR3 reads CASSVQDSLNF. The DNA for the CDR3 is TGTGCCAGCAGCGTGCAGGACAGCCTCAATTTT. Full variable domain (outside the CDR3, taken from reference TRBV13 and TRBJ1-3): AAGVIQSPRHLIKEKRETATLKCYPIPRHDTVYWYQQGPGQDPQFLISFYEKMQSDKGSIPDRFSAQQFSDYHSELNMSSLELGDSALYFCASSVQDSLNFGEGSWLTVV.

This chain connects TRBV6-1 to TRBJ2-2; TRBD1 or TRBD2 may be the D gene (5 bases each). Trimming took off 2 bases at V and 1 base at J, with 11 bases between the two ends. The CDR3 runs to 16 residues. Germline-derived CDR1 and CDR2 are MNHNS and SASEGT. CDR3 loop: CASSELGVRNTGELFF. The CDR3 nucleotides read TGTGCCAGCAGTGAATTGGGGGTTCGGAACACCGGGGAGCTGTTTTTT.

This chain uses TRBV25-1 with TRBJ1-2, with D possibly TRBD1 on 5 matching bases. CDR1 is MGHDK, CDR2 SYGVNS, per germline. Between the trimmed V and J ends, which lost 4 bases and 0 bases, there was a span of 12 bases. This CDR3 comprises 15 residues. The CDR3 loop reads CASSAAGRSNYGYTF. The DNA for the CDR3 is TGTGCCAGCAGTGCAGCAGGGCGTTCTAACTATGGCTACACCTTC.

V gene TRBV25-1 combines with J gene TRBJ1-4, with unresolved D. Looked up from germline, CDR1 is MGHDK and CDR2 is SYGVNS. The CDR3 extends over 15 amino acids. V dropped 0 bases and J dropped 5 bases, with 10 bases sitting between them. The CDR3 bases are TGTGCCAGCAGTGAATATACGATACCAAATGAAAAACTGTTTTTT. This gives the protein CASSEYTIPNEKLFF.

V is TRBV2 and J is TRBJ1-4, with D hard to call. V was clipped by 6 bases and J by 4 bases, with 12 bases between them. The CDR3 has 14 amino acids. Germline values: CDR1 SNHLY, CDR2 FYNNEI. The CDR3 loop is CASRGSLVNEKLFF. CDR3 DNA sequence: TGTGCCAGCAGGGGATCCCTCGTTAATGAAAAACTGTTTTTT.

V is TRBV7-8 and J is TRBJ2-5, with TRBD2 matching over 7 bases. CDR3 length equals 15 residues. Germline V gene lookup returns CDR1 SGHVS and CDR2 FQNEAQ. After removal of 6 bases from V and 2 bases from J, the junction contained 9 bases not matched to a gene. DNA for the CDR3: TGTGCCAGCAGATCTCGACTAGCCGTTCAAGAGACCCAGTACTTC. Translated, it gives CASRSRLAVQETQYF.

This clone was counted once. The CDR3 sequence is CASSGGTSRGTIYF. The CDR3 DNA follows: TGTGCCAGCTCGGGAGGGACATCCCGGGGCACCATATATTTT. This chain links TRBV9 with TRBJ1-3; TRBD1 is a possible D gene (6 bases). V shed 7 bases and J shed 9 bases, with 20 bases lying between them. The CDR3 loop spans 14 amino acids. Germline V gene data show CDR1 as SGDLS and CDR2 as YYNGEE.

The V and J genes are TRBV10-1 and TRBJ1-3; a possible D gene is TRBD1 (5 bases). V lost 6 bases, J lost 2 bases, and 11 bases lay in between. Germline CDR1 and CDR2: WNHNN and SYGVQD (reference sequence). The CDR3 loop spans 14 amino acids. The chain's CDR3 is CASSPGTTGNTIYF. CDR3 sequence (DNA): TGCGCCAGCAGCCCCGGGACGACTGGAAACACCATATATTTT.

The gene calls are TRBV28 and TRBJ1-4; possibly TRBD1 for D (5 bases). The CDR3 is 15 amino acids. V was trimmed by 6 bases and J by 3 bases, leaving 14 bases between them. The germline CDR1 and CDR2 sequences are MDHEN and SYDVKM. The CDR3 protein is CASRGVLGPNEKLFF. The CDR3 DNA reads TGTGCCAGCAGAGGGGTCCTGGGCCCTAATGAAAAACTGTTTTTT.

The V gene is TRBV7-3, the J gene TRBJ2-1; no firm D call. Germline values: CDR1 SGHTA, CDR2 FQGTGA. There are 15 residues in the CDR3. The V end was cut by 0 bases, the J end by 3 bases, with 9 bases between. The CDR3 protein is CASSLTFSDYNEQFF. The DNA for the CDR3 is TGTGCCAGCAGCTTAACTTTCAGCGACTACAATGAGCAGTTCTTC.

This chain joins TRBV9 and TRBJ1-1; D not resolved. Deletions cut 0 bases from V and 0 bases from J, with 9 bases between. Germline CDR1 SGDLS, CDR2 YYNGEE. The CDR3 spans 15 residues. CDR3: CASSVVVRMNTEAFF. The CDR3 coding sequence is TGTGCCAGCAGCGTAGTCGTCCGGATGAACACTGAAGCTTTCTTT.

The rearrangement uses TRBV19 and TRBJ1-5; D not certain. V was shortened by 1 base and J by 7 bases, with 8 bases between the two germline ends. The germline CDR1 and CDR2 sequences are LNHDA and SQIVND (reference sequence). The CDR3 runs 13 residues. In DNA, the CDR3 is TGTGCCAGTAGTATAGGAGGTGCCCAGCCCCAGCATTTT. Translation gives CASSIGGAQPQHF.

The V call is TRBV27, the J call TRBJ2-7, with no clear D. In germline, CDR1 is MNHEY, CDR2 SMNVEV (reference sequence). The CDR3 contains 12 residues. V lost 3 bases and J 7 bases, leaving 10 bases between the germline ends. The CDR3 reads CASSFPSGEQYF. CDR3 nucleotide sequence: TGTGCCAGCAGTTTCCCTTCGGGTGAGCAGTACTTC.

CDR3 loop: CASSQSLGTGAGNTIYF. CDR3 nucleotides: TGTGCCAGCAGCCAAAGTTTGGGGACAGGGGCTGGAAACACCATATATTTT. The rearrangement uses TRBV9 and TRBJ1-3; TRBD1 aligns across 10 bases. Trimming removed 4 bases from V and 2 bases from J; junction bases left unmatched: 9. The CDR3 contains 17 residues. CDR1 and CDR2 from the germline V gene are SGDLS and YYNGEE.

The rearrangement links TRBV7-2 to TRBJ2-5; tentatively, D is TRBD1 (7 bases). The germline gives CDR1 SGHTA, CDR2 FQGNSA. V lost 0 bases, J lost 3 bases, and 14 bases lay in between. The CDR3 spans 16 residues. DNA of the CDR3: TGTGCCAGCAGCTTAGCGCGGCAGGGGGGAAAAGAGACCCAGTACTTC. Residues: CASSLARQGGKETQYF.

The gene calls are TRBV7-2 and TRBJ1-6; D gene unclear. Trimming left V 1 base short and J 11 bases short, with 12 bases between. Germline V gene sequence: CDR1 SGHTA, CDR2 FQGNSA. The CDR3 consists of 14 residues. This CDR3 is CASSLGGNRTPLHF. The CDR3, as DNA: TGTGCCAGCAGCTTAGGAGGAAATAGGACACCCCTCCACTTT.

CDR3 DNA: TGTGCCAGCAGTGAAGGGACCTTTACTACCCAGTACTTC. Amino acids: CASSEGTFTTQYF. The chain uses TRBV6-1 and TRBJ2-5; D gene uncertain. Deletions cut 1 base from V and 8 bases from J, with 11 bases between. The CDR3 is made up of 13 amino acids. Germline CDR1 MNHNS, CDR2 SASEGT.

In its sample, this clone was seen once. The V gene is TRBV28, the J gene TRBJ1-2; TRBD1 agrees at 8 bases. Germline V gives CDR1 MDHEN, CDR2 SYDVKM. The V segment lost 5 bases and the J segment 1 base; nucleotides outside the gene matches: 3. This CDR3 is built from 14 residues. CDR3 sequence: CASSNRGVNYGYTF. The CDR3, as DNA: TGTGCCAGCAGTAACAGGGGGGTTAACTATGGCTACACCTTC.

V usage is TRBV19 and J usage is TRBJ2-6, with a possible D match to TRBD1 (5 bases). The CDR3 runs 15 residues. Trimming shortened V by 10 bases and J by 1 base, and 14 bases separated the two germline ends. From germline, CDR1 is LNHDA and CDR2 SQIVND (reference sequence). CDR3 sequence: CATAGSRSGANVLTF. The CDR3 bases are TGTGCCACCGCAGGGTCTCGATCTGGGGCCAACGTCCTGACTTTC.